This T cell receptor (beta chain) was documented in a study of T cell repertoires in cytomegalovirus infection. For the study at large: Based on public TCR beta signatures, there were indications of CMV infection and of a matching HLA type. Overall study results and limits: Ex vivo responses were dominated by HLA-C-restricted CMV-specific TCR beta clonotypes. Summed frequency of public TCR beta families distinguished CMV carriers with the relevant HLA.

Note on this clonotype: The antigen is undetermined.

TCRdb re-called the reads through MiXCR, storing one row per CDR3 protein. Found here are roughly 140,000 distinct CDR3 sequences, about 20% of them singletons; the top ten hold approximately 11%. This CDR3 contains 16 residues. Germline V CDR1 and CDR2: DFQATT, SNEGSKA (reference sequence). The junction had 14 bases not matched to a gene; V was cut back by 5 bases and J by 4 bases. This chain uses TRBV20-1 with TRBJ2-1; 7 nucleotides line up with TRBD2. Material for sequencing was PBMCs. This clonotype was obtained from a human donor in good health (CMV status not recorded). Some clones in this sample may be carry-over from other donors' samples. CDR3 bases: TGCAGTGCTGATAGTAGCGTCGGGGGAGGGTACAATGAGCAGTTCTTC. Amino acids: CSADSSVGGGYNEQFF.